This is a list of T cell receptor beta chains from one sample in a study of blood T cell repertoires in COVID-19. TCRdb keeps only in-frame clones here, not all; method: immunoSEQ multiplex PCR. The table has 290,000 or so clones, just over 90% seen once. The material sequenced was peripheral blood. The origin of the receptors is a woman between 25 and 40 years old with COVID-19, enrolled during active disease. The CDR3 runs from the conserved cysteine through the conserved F or W. Fields, in order: J gene, clone size, V gene, D gene, CDR3 protein, CDR3 DNA. D genes are given only for firm matches. Where a row states a size, it is once, few, many or the class of an expanded clone; other rows omit it.

TRBJ2-2 | - | TRBV19 | TRBD2 | CASTRTSGSVSGELFF | TGTGCCAGTACCAGAACTAGCGGGAGTGTATCCGGGGAGCTGTTTTTT
TRBJ2-1 | - | TRBV19 | TRBD2 | CASSMAPPGTSGRFDEQFF | TGTGCCAGTAGTATGGCCCCCCCCGGGACTAGCGGGAGGTTCGATGAGCAGTTCTTC
TRBJ1-1 | once | TRBV19 | - | CASSIEAGRTEAFF | TGTGCCAGTAGTATAGAGGCAGGAAGGACTGAAGCTTTCTTT
TRBJ2-3 | - | TRBV11-2 | - | CASSLGLSGDTQYF | TGTGCCAGCAGCTTGGGGCTCTCCGGGGATACGCAGTATTTT
TRBJ2-2 | - | TRBV27 | - | CASSLSGGNTGELFF | TGTGCCAGCAGTTTATCAGGGGGGAACACCGGGGAGCTGTTTTTT
TRBJ2-1 | - | TRBV6-5 | TRBD2 | CASSYSKGTSGNEQFF | TGTGCCAGCAGTTACTCGAAGGGGACTAGCGGCAATGAGCAGTTCTTC
TRBJ2-7 | - | TRBV12-2 | - | CASRLSLYEQYF | TGTGCAAGTCGCTTATCACTCTACGAGCAGTACTTC
TRBJ2-5 | - | TRBV5-4 | - | CASSLGSPMVDQGTQYF | TGTGCCAGCAGCTTGGGTAGCCCCATGGTGGATCAAGGGACCCAGTACTTC
TRBJ2-1 | - | TRBV2 | - | CASSEYQAMGEQFF | TGTGCCAGCAGTGAATATCAAGCGATGGGTGAGCAGTTCTTC
TRBJ1-2 | - | TRBV18 | - | CASSPDRKYGYTF | TGTGCCAGCTCACCAGACAGGAAATATGGCTACACCTTC
TRBJ2-3 | - | TRBV19 | - | CASSITSGPDTQYF | TGTGCCAGTAGTATTACGTCCGGTCCAGATACGCAGTATTTT
TRBJ2-3 | - | TRBV7-2 | - | CASSFDRATDTQYF | TGTGCCAGCAGCTTTGACAGAGCCACAGATACGCAGTATTTT
TRBJ1-2 | - | TRBV25-1 | - | CASSETFGEGYTF | -
TRBJ1-2 | - | TRBV3-1/TRBV3-2 | - | CASSLEGVNYGYTF | TGTGCCAGCAGTCTCGAAGGGGTTAACTATGGCTACACCTTC
TRBJ1-1 | once | TRBV18 | - | CASSLDSLNTEAFF | TGTGCCAGCTCACTGGACAGCTTGAACACTGAAGCTTTCTTT
TRBJ2-1 | - | TRBV10-1 | - | CASSGPEGVFF | TGCGCCAGCAGTGGACCAGAGGGGGTGTTCTTC
TRBJ2-1 | - | TRBV14 | TRBD2 | CASSLPYGTSDNEQFF | TGTGCCAGCAGCCTCCCCTACGGGACTAGCGACAATGAGCAGTTCTTC
TRBJ1-2 | - | TRBV2 | - | CASSAGEGRGGGYTF | TGTGCCAGCAGTGCAGGGGAGGGACGAGGCGGGGGCTACACCTTC
TRBJ1-2 | - | TRBV25-1 | - | CASSEEGVRGYTF | TGTGCCAGCAGTGAAGAGGGTGTCCGGGGCTACACCTTC
TRBJ2-7 | - | TRBV20-1 | - | CSARAGYEQYF | TGCAGTGCTAGAGCCGGTTACGAGCAGTACTTC
TRBJ1-4 | - | TRBV3-1/TRBV3-2 | - | CASSHAGNEKLFF | TGTGCCAGCAGCCACGCCGGTAATGAAAAACTGTTTTTT
TRBJ2-7 | once | TRBV19 | TRBD1 | CASSIRPGGSYEQYF | TGTGCCAGTAGTATTAGGCCAGGGGGCTCCTACGAGCAGTACTTC
TRBJ2-2 | - | TRBV30 | - | CAWSPRRTGELFF | TGTGCCTGGAGTCCAAGGAGGACCGGGGAGCTGTTTTTT
TRBJ1-4 | - | TRBV20-1 | - | CSASYGGATNEKLFF | TGCAGTGCTAGTTACGGGGGGGCAACTAATGAAAAACTGTTTTTT
TRBJ2-3 | - | TRBV3-1/TRBV3-2 | TRBD2 | CASSPREGYTDTQYF | TGTGCCAGCAGCCCCCGGGAGGGATACACAGATACGCAGTATTTT
TRBJ2-5 | - | TRBV27 | - | CASSLLETGETQYF | TGTGCCAGCAGTTTATTGGAGACGGGAGAGACCCAGTACTTC
TRBJ1-1 | - | TRBV19 | TRBD1 | CASRGTGAKNTEAFF | TGTGCCAGTAGGGGGACAGGGGCGAAGAACACTGAAGCTTTCTTT